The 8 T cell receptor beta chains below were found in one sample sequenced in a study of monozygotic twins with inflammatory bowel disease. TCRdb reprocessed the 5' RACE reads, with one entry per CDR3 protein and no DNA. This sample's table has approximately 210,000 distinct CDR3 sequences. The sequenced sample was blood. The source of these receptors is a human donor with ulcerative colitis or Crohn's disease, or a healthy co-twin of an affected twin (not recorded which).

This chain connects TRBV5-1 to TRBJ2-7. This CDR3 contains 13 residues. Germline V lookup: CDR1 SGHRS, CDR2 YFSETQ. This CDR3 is CASSLVPADPQDF.

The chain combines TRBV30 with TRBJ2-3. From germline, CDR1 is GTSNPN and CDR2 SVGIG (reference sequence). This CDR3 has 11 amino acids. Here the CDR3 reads CAWRTTDTQYF. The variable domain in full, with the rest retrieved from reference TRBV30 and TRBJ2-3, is SQTIHQWPATLVQPVGSPLSLECTVEGTSNPNLYWYRQAAGRGLQLLFYSVGIGQISSEVPQNLSASRPQDRQFILSSKKLLLSDSGFYLCAWRTTDTQYFGPGTRLTVL.

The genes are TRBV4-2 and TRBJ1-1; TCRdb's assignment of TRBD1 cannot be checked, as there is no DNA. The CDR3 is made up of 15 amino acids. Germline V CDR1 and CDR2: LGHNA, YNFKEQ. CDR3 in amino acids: CASSQRGRGNTVAFF.

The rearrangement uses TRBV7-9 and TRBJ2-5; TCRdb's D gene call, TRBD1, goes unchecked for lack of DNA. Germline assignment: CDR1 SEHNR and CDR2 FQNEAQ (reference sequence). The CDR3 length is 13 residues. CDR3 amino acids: CASSFPGEETQYF.

CDR3 sequence reads: CASSLASGRIGELFF. V usage is TRBV7-2 and J usage is TRBJ2-2; TCRdb selects TRBD2, and the lack of DNA leaves this call unchecked. The CDR3 is 15 amino acids. Per the germline V gene, CDR1 is SGHTA and CDR2 is FQGNSA.

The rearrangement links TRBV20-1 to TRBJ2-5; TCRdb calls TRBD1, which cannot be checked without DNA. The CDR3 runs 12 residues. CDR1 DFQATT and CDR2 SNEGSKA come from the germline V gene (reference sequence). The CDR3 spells CSGQGVGETQYF.

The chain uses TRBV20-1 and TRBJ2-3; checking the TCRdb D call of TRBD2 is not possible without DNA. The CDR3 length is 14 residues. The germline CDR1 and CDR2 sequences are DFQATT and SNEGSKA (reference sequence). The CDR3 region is CSALAGAVTDTQYF.

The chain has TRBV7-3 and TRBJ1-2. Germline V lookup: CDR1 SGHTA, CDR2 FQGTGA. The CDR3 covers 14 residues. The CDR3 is CASSLNTRGYGYTF.